The sample holds a few counts of the clone carrying this T cell receptor beta chain. This CDR3 is built from 12 residues. Germline CDR1 reads SNHLY; CDR2 reads FYNNEI. Unmatched junction bases numbered 2, after V lost 7 bases and J lost 9 bases. These data originate in a study of patients and donors after allogeneic stem cell transplantation. TCRdb fed the RT-PCR reads into MiXCR, producing one record per CDR3 protein. The sample shows tens of thousands of distinct CDR3 sequences, approximately 5% of them seen only once. Material: blood, either unsorted or a sorted T cell fraction (not recorded which). The chain uses TRBV2 and TRBJ2-7; TRBD2 matches 14 bases. The clonotype originates from a human donor who was either an allogeneic HSCT recipient or a stem cell or donor lymphocyte infusion donor (not recorded which). It is not recorded whose cells these are; they may come from a transplant donor. CDR3 loop: CASTGLAGGQYF. In DNA form, the CDR3 reads TGTGCCAGCACCGGACTAGCGGGAGGGCAGTACTTC. The entire variable domain, with the rest obtained from reference TRBV2 and TRBJ2-7, is as follows: EPEVTQTPSHQVTQMGQEVILRCVPISNHLYFYWYRQILGQKVEFLVSFYNNEISEKSEIFDDQFSVERPDGSNFTLKIRSTKLEDSAMYFCASTGLAGGQYFGPGTRLTVT.